This T cell receptor beta chain was observed in a study of shared clonotypes between healthy human individuals. The germline gives CDR1 SGHKS, CDR2 YYEKEE (reference sequence). This CDR3 is built from 16 residues. Deletions cut 4 bases from V and 1 base from J, with 18 bases between. Repertoires were generated with immunoSEQ multiplex PCR, while TCRdb's copy carries only in-frame clones and drops some. The top ten clones hold under 2% of a sample with about 2,200,000 clones, 90% to 95% of them seen once. Positive CCR7 selection of CD45RO-negative cells yielded the naive CD8 cells, and terminally differentiated effector memory CD45RA+ cells were excluded.

The source material was naive CD8+ T cells from PBMCs. The chain is built from TRBV5-5 and TRBJ2-7; D possibly corresponds to TRBD1 (6 bases). The receptor comes from a man between 18 and 29 years old in good health. Some clones in this sample may be carry-over from other donors' samples. CDR3: CASSQPKGTISYEQYF. Here the CDR3 DNA reads TGTGCCAGCAGCCAACCAAAGGGGACAATATCCTACGAGCAGTACTTC.